The sample holds a few counts of the clone carrying this T cell receptor (beta chain). This record comes from a study of regulatory T cells in long-lasting Graves disease. Construction of TCR beta libraries relied on iRepertoire HTBI primers and on Arm-PCR targeting CDR3 regions. TCRdb reanalysed the multiplex PCR reads using MiXCR and keeps one entry per CDR3 protein. The data hold a few hundred thousand distinct CDR3 sequences, with 22% observed a single time. In germline, CDR1 is SGHTA, CDR2 FQGNSA. V was clipped by 4 bases and J by 6 bases, with 22 bases between them. This CDR3 has 17 amino acids. Regarding time point: persistent/refractory GD, antithyroid drugs over 5 years with positive TRAb. The authors made the TCR library using RNA they extracted from PBMCs.

The specimen was peripheral blood mononuclear cells (PBMCs), collected when the disease was refractory, from a patient treated with antithyroid drugs. This sequence joins TRBV7-2 and TRBJ2-4, with no clear D. The clonotype was recovered from a female donor with Graves disease. This chain's CDR3 is CASSSQGPFSNINIQYF. As DNA, the CDR3 is TGTGCCAGCAGCTCCCAAGGACCCTTCTCCAATATAAACATTCAGTACTTC.